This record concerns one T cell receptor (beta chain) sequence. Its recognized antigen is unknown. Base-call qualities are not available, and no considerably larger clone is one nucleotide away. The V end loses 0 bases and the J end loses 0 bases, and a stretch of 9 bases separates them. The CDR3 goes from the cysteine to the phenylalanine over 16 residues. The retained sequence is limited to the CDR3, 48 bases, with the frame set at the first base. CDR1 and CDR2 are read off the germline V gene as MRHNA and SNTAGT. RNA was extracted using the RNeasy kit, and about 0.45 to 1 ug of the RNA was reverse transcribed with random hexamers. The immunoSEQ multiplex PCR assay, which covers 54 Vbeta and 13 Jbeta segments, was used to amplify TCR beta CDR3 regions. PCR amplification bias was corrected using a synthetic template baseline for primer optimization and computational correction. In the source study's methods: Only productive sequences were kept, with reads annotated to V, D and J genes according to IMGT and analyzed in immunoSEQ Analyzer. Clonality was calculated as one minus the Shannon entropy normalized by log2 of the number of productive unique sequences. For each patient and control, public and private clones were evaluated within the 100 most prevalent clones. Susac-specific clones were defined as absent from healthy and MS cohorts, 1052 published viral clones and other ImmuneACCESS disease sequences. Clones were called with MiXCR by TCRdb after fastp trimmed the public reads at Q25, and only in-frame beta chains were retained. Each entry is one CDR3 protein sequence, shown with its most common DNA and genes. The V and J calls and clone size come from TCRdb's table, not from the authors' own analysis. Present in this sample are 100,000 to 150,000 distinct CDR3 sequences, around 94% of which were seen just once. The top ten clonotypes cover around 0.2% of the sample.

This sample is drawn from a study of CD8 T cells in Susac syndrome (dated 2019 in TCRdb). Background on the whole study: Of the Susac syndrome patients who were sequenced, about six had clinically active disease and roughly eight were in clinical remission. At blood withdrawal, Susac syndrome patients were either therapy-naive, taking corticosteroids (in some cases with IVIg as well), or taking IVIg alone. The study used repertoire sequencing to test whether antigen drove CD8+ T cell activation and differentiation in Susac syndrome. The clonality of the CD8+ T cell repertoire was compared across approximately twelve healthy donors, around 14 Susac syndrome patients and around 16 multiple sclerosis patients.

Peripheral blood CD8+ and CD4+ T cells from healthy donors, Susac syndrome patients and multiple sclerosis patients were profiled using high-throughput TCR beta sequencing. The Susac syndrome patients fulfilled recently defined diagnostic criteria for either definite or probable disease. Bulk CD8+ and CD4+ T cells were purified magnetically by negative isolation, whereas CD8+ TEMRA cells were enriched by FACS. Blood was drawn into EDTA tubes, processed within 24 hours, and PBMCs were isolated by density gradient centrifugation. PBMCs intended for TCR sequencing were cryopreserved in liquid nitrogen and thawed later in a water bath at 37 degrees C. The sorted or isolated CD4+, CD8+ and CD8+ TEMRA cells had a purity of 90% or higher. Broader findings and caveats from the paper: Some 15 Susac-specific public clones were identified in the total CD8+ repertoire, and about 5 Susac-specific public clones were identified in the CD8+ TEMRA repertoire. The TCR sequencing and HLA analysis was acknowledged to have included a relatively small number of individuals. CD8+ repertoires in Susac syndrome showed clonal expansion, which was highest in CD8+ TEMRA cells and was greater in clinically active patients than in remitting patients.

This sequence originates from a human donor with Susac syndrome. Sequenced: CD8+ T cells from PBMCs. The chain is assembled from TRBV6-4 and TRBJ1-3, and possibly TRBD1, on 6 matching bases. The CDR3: CASSDSGGPSGNTIYF. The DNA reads TGTGCCAGCAGTGACTCGGGGGGGCCCTCTGGAAACACCATATATTTT.